A selection of T cell receptor beta chains follows, all from one sample in a study of blood T cell repertoires in COVID-19. Measured with immunoSEQ multiplex PCR; TCRdb has only the in-frame clones, and not every one. The sample lists 150,000 to 200,000 clones; nearly 90% were seen once. The sample consisted of peripheral blood. All receptors come from a man aged 50-60 years with acute or convalescent COVID-19. Both conserved end residues are part of each CDR3. A D gene is named only where the DNA matches it firmly. Size tells how often a clone was seen (once, few, many) or the class of an expanded clone, and some rows leave it out.

d_gene | j_gene | v_gene | abundance | CDR3aa | CDR3nt
TRBD1 | TRBJ1-5 | TRBV18 | NA | CASSPTGISVVGNQPQHF | TGTGCCAGCTCACCGACAGGGATAAGTGTGGTGGGCAATCAGCCCCAGCATTTT
TRBD1 | TRBJ1-2 | TRBV5-6 | NA | CASSSPGGPSGYTF | TGTGCCAGCAGCTCGCCAGGGGGCCCGAGTGGCTACACCTTC
TRBD1 | TRBJ1-4 | TRBV4-2 | NA | CASSQATGGVGEKLFF | TGTGCCAGCAGCCAAGCGACAGGGGGCGTAGGTGAAAAACTGTTTTTT
TRBD2 | TRBJ2-2 | TRBV29-1 | NA | CSARTSGSSGELFF | TGCAGCGCTCGGACTAGCGGGAGTTCCGGGGAGCTGTTTTTT
TRBD1 | TRBJ2-3 | TRBV19 | NA | CASSWDRGRNTQYF | TGTGCCAGTAGTTGGGACAGGGGAAGGAATACGCAGTATTTT
TRBD1 | TRBJ2-1 | TRBV18 | NA | CASSRDSYNEQFF | TGTGCCAGCTCTAGGGACAGCTACAATGAGCAGTTCTTC
NA | TRBJ1-2 | TRBV30 | NA | CAWSGTSVSGYTF | TGTGCCTGGAGTGGAACATCTGTCTCTGGCTACACCTTC
TRBD1 | TRBJ1-2 | TRBV5-1 | NA | CASRAPGTENGYTF | TGCGCCAGCAGAGCCCCCGGGACAGAAAATGGCTACACCTTC
NA | TRBJ1-3 | TRBV18 | NA | CASSSRETSGNTIYF | TGTGCCAGCTCATCTCGGGAAACCTCTGGAAACACCATATATTTT
NA | TRBJ1-1 | TRBV4-1 | once | CASSRPTALNTEAFF | TGCGCCAGCAGCCGTCCAACAGCACTGAACACTGAAGCTTTCTTT
TRBD1 | TRBJ2-5 | TRBV28 | once | CASSLPQGAQETQYF | TGTGCCAGCAGTTTGCCACAGGGGGCGCAGGAGACCCAGTACTTC
TRBD1 | TRBJ1-2 | TRBV29-1 | NA | CSVTGGIAYYGYTF | TGCAGCGTGACAGGGGGAATAGCGTACTATGGCTACACCTTC
TRBD1 | TRBJ1-2 | TRBV7-9 | NA | CASSFKTAGTGEGYGYTF | TGTGCCAGCAGCTTTAAGACGGCCGGGACAGGGGAAGGCTATGGCTACACCTTC
TRBD1 | TRBJ1-6 | TRBV7-2 | NA | CASSTGDWTPLHF | TGTGCCAGCAGTACAGGGGATTGGACACCCCTCCACTTT
NA | TRBJ1-2 | TRBV5-1 | NA | CASSRDWIYGYTF | TGCGCCAGCAGCAGGGACTGGATCTATGGCTACACCTTC
TRBD1 | TRBJ2-2 | TRBV19 | NA | CASSIESPPGQGRHRGAVF | TGTGCCAGTAGTATAGAAAGTCCCCCGGGACAGGGCCGACACCGGGGAGCTGTTTTT
TRBD1 | TRBJ1-2 | TRBV12-3/TRBV12-4 | NA | CASSPGTGDGYTF | TGTGCCAGCAGTCCAGGGACAGGGGATGGCTACACCTTC
NA | TRBJ1-1 | TRBV19 | NA | CASSERADTEAFF | TGTGCCAGTAGTGAGAGGGCGGACACTGAAGCTTTCTTT
NA | TRBJ1-5 | TRBV5-3 | NA | CARRPTGTSQPQHF | TGTGCCAGAAGACCTACAGGGACGTCTCAGCCCCAGCATTTT
NA | TRBJ2-7 | TRBV19 | NA | CASSVDSHYEQYF | TGTGCCAGTAGCGTCGACAGCCACTACGAGCAGTACTTC
TRBD1 | TRBJ2-3 | TRBV27 | NA | CASSLWGPSGQGDTDTQYF | TGTGCCAGCAGTTTATGGGGTCCTAGTGGACAGGGAGACACAGATACGCAGTATTTT
NA | TRBJ1-2 | TRBV9 | NA | CASSARGDYGYTF | TGTGCCAGCAGCGCCAGGGGCGATTATGGCTACACCTTC
NA | TRBJ2-2 | TRBV10-3 | NA | CAITEGGLTGELFF | TGTGCCATTACTGAGGGAGGACTCACCGGGGAGCTGTTTTTT
NA | TRBJ2-3 | TRBV11-2 | NA | CASSPLVGVGDTQYF | TGTGCCAGCAGCCCTTTGGTAGGGGTTGGAGATACGCAGTATTTT
NA | TRBJ1-1 | TRBV9 | NA | CASSASDTVNTEAFF | TGTGCCAGCAGCGCCTCCGACACGGTGAACACTGAAGCTTTCTTT
NA | TRBJ1-5 | TRBV5-1 | NA | CASSLCGVTLYQPQHF | TGCGCCAGCAGCTTGTGCGGTGTCACGCTATATCAGCCCCAGCATTTT
TRBD2 | TRBJ2-5 | TRBV2 | NA | CASRPRGDGQETQYF | TGTGCCAGCAGACCCCGGGGGGACGGACAAGAGACCCAGTACTTC
NA | TRBJ1-2 | TRBV19 | NA | CASSIRDMEVGYTF | TGTGCCAGTAGTATTAGGGATATGGAGGTTGGCTACACCTTC
TRBD2 | TRBJ2-1 | TRBV7-6 | NA | CASSPRTSGRNEQFF | TGTGCCAGCAGCCCACGGACTAGCGGGAGGAATGAGCAGTTCTTC
TRBD2 | TRBJ2-7 | TRBV11-2 | NA | CASSSEEREGYEQYF | TGTGCCAGCAGCAGTGAGGAGCGGGAGGGTTACGAGCAGTACTTC
NA | TRBJ1-4 | TRBV4-1 | NA | CASSQDGAGLPGKLFF | TGCGCCAGCAGCCAAGATGGGGCAGGCCTCCCTGGAAAACTGTTTTTT
NA | TRBJ2-1 | TRBV30 | NA | CAWSLANNEQFF | TGTGCCTGGAGTTTAGCGAACAATGAGCAGTTCTTC
TRBD1 | TRBJ2-3 | TRBV7-3 | NA | CASSDTGGAGTDTQYF | TGTGCCAGCAGCGACACAGGGGGCGCGGGCACAGATACGCAGTATTTT